The 5 T cell receptor beta chains reported below all come from one sample, sequenced in a study of CD8+ T cells in alopecia areata. After isolation, RNA underwent reverse transcription to generate cDNA as the sequencing template. Only in-frame clones appear in the TCRdb table, and some are missing; sequencing was by immunoSEQ multiplex PCR. This table has 200,000 to 250,000 clones, more than 45% appearing once. Treatment here: oral pan-JAK inhibitor, 5-10 mg twice daily. Here the sequenced sample was CD4+ T cells sorted from blood, taken at week 4, from a patient treated with tofacitinib. The receptors were gathered from a human donor with alopecia areata.

V usage is TRBV29-1 and J usage is TRBJ2-5; 7 positions match TRBD1. The last part of the DNA fits TRBJ2-7 better; the J call may be wrong. CDR3 length: 13 amino acids. The germline gives CDR1 SQVTM, CDR2 ANQGSEA. The CDR3 protein is CSVDGAGGYEQYF. In DNA form, the CDR3 reads TGCAGCGTTGATGGGGCAGGGGGCTACGAGCAGTACTTC.

This clone was seen a handful of times. The V and J genes are TRBV10-3 and TRBJ2-3; possibly TRBD2 for D (7 bases). This CDR3 region has 15 residues. Germline values: CDR1 ENHRY, CDR2 SYGVKD. The V and J ends lost 8 bases and 0 bases respectively, with 15 bases between them. The CDR3 nucleotides are TGTGCCATCCGGGGGGCTAGTCTTAGCACAGATACGCAGTATTTT. It encodes CAIRGASLSTDTQYF.

This clone has only a few counts. The chain is built from TRBV7-9 and TRBJ1-2; the D is unclear. Germline V gives CDR1 SEHNR, CDR2 FQNEAQ (reference sequence). The length of the CDR3 is 11 residues. V lost 5 bases and J lost 5, with 6 bases in between. Here the CDR3 reads CASSQSYGYTF. In nucleotides, the CDR3 is TGTGCCAGCAGCCAGTCATATGGCTACACCTTC.

In DNA form, the CDR3 reads TGCGCCAGCAGCCGGTATGGGCGGGGGGAGACCCAGTACTTC. Translated, it gives CASSRYGRGETQYF. The V and J genes are TRBV4-3 and TRBJ2-5; TRBD2 agrees at 7 bases. The CDR3 runs 14 residues. Germline V lookup: CDR1 LGHNA, CDR2 YSLEER. The ends lost 4 bases at V and 5 bases at J; junction bases unmatched: 7.

V is TRBV9 and J is TRBJ1-1; no firm D call. Germline values: CDR1 SGDLS, CDR2 YYNGEE. V shed 0 bases and J shed 8 bases, with 11 bases lying between them. This CDR3 has 13 amino acids. CDR3 sequence reads: CASSVDSFGEAFF. DNA for the CDR3: TGTGCCAGCAGCGTAGATAGCTTCGGGGAAGCTTTCTTT.